The T cell receptor (beta chain) under discussion was sequenced for a study of T cell repertoires in cytomegalovirus infection. Regarding this clonotype: The antigen is unknown.

TCRdb reanalysed the reads using MiXCR and keeps one entry per CDR3 protein. The sample has approximately 600,000 distinct CDR3 sequences; around two fifths are singletons. Sequenced material: cultured PBMCs, taken from culture after CMV antigen stimulation. The TCR comes from a human donor in good health (CMV status not recorded). Some clones in this sample may be carry-over from other donors' samples.

The chain's CDR3 is CASSYSTVPGVYNSPLHF. CDR3 DNA sequence: TGTGCCAGCAGTTACTCGACGGTGCCAGGGGTTTATAATTCACCCCTCCACTTT. This chain joins TRBV6-6 and TRBJ1-6; D is perhaps TRBD1 (6 bases). There are 18 residues in the CDR3. Germline V gives CDR1 MNHNY, CDR2 SVGAGI (reference sequence). V was trimmed by 0 bases and J by 4 bases, leaving 16 bases between them.